This T cell receptor (beta chain) was identified during a study of blood T cell repertoires in COVID-19. Study-wide background: Samples representing acute and convalescent COVID-19 were sourced from the United States, Italy and Spain. The analysed material was cDNA or gDNA that came from T cells, B-cell-depleted T cells, or PBMCs.

Per the original data handling: Amplifying reference gene primers gave estimates of nucleated cell counts. Data came from immunoSEQ multiplex PCR; TCRdb stores just in-frame clones and leaves some out. V and J calls and clone size are given by that table; D and trimming were obtained from the DNA. Of roughly 320,000 clones listed, about 87% are singletons. The V end was cut by 4 bases, the J end by 1 base, with 17 bases between. The germline CDR1 and CDR2 sequences are MGHRA and YSYEKL. CDR3 length: 16 amino acids. This chain connects TRBV4-1 to TRBJ2-7; D gene uncertain. The clonotype was recovered from a man in his 70s with acute or convalescent COVID-19. Material for sequencing was peripheral blood. The DNA for the CDR3 is TGCGCCAGCAGCCGATTCCTAGGTAGTCAGTCCTACGAGCAGTACTTC. It is translated as CASSRFLGSQSYEQYF.